These T cell receptor beta chains were read from a single sample in a study of T cells in Graves' hyperthyroidism and ophthalmopathy. TCRdb itself ran the multiplex PCR reads through MiXCR, one entry per CDR3 protein. The data contain approximately 700,000 distinct CDR3 sequences, about 17% of them singletons. The material sequenced was blood. Receptor source: a man between 18 and 35 years old with Graves' hyperthyroidism. Each CDR3 is given with its conserved first and last residue. Each record gives: clone size, D gene, V gene, J gene, CDR3 DNA, CDR3 protein. The D gene is left open where the match is weak. Expanded clones get a size class; other rows say once, few or many, or leave the size out.

NA,NA,TRBV15,TRBJ2-1,TGTGCCACCAGCAGAGAAGGGAGAGGGCGGAGCTCCTACAATGAGCAGTTCTTC,CATSREGRGRSSYNEQFF
NA,NA,TRBV7-9,TRBJ2-1,TGTGCCAGTAAGCGGTCACAGGCCCATGAGCAGTTCTTC,CASKRSQAHEQFF
NA,NA,TRBV27,TRBJ2-7,TGTGCCAGCAGGCCAACCAGGGTAGTTACCTACGAGCAGTACTTC,CASRPTRVVTYEQYF
few,TRBD1,TRBV5-4,TRBJ2-2,TGTGCCAGCAGTCGCGGACAGGGGCGTAACACCGGGGAGCTGTTTTTT,CASSRGQGRNTGELFF
NA,NA,TRBV4-2,TRBJ1-1,TGTGCCAGCAGCCAAGAAGCGGGGTCTGAAGCTTTCTTT,CASSQEAGSEAFF
few,TRBD1,TRBV4-1,TRBJ2-7,TGCGCCAGCAGCCACCTCGGACAGGGCTACGAGCAGTACTTC,CASSHLGQGYEQYF
many,TRBD2,TRBV20-1,TRBJ2-7,TGCAGTGCTTCTGCCCCTCCCGGGACTAGCGGAATACACACCCAATACGAGCAGTACTTC,CSASAPPGTSGIHTQYEQYF
many,NA,TRBV20-1,TRBJ1-2,TGCAGTGCCCCTCCGGGACACCCTAACTATGGCTACACCTTC,CSAPPGHPNYGYTF
NA,NA,TRBV5-1,TRBJ1-6,TGCGCCAGCAGCTGGGACCGAAATAATTCACCCCTCCACTTT,CASSWDRNNSPLHF
many,NA,TRBV12-3/TRBV12-4,TRBJ2-3,TGTGCCAGCACCCCCCTTCGGGATACGCAGTATTTT,CASTPLRDTQYF
many,NA,TRBV6-1,TRBJ2-1,TGTGCCAGCAGTGAAGGAGTTGGGCTAGCGAGCCACAATGAGCAGTTCTTC,CASSEGVGLASHNEQFF
NA,NA,TRBV4-1,TRBJ2-7,TGCGCCAGCAGCCAAACGGTCCACGAGCAGTACTTC,CASSQTVHEQYF
NA,NA,TRBV5-1,TRBJ1-1,TGCGCCGGCAGCCGGGACGGCAACTCGGGCACTGAAGCTTTCTTT,CAGSRDGNSGTEAFF
many,NA,TRBV2,TRBJ1-2,TGTGCCAGCAGTGAAAGGGGGTGGGATGGCTACACCTTC,CASSERGWDGYTF
few,NA,TRBV19,TRBJ2-2,TGTGCCGCGAGGGGGGGTTGGACCGGGGAGCTGTTTTTT,CAARGGWTGELFF